The 10 T cell receptor beta chains reported below all come from one sample, sequenced in a study of blood T cell repertoires in COVID-19. Assay: immunoSEQ multiplex PCR; the TCRdb copy retains only in-frame clones and omits some. The sample records about 160,000 clones, about 85% being singletons. Sequenced material: peripheral blood. These receptors were taken from a man aged 35 to 55 with acute or convalescent COVID-19.

The gene calls are TRBV7-3 and TRBJ1-6; the D is unclear. Germline lookup yields CDR1 SGHTA and CDR2 FQGTGA. V lost 1 base and J 6 bases, leaving 16 bases between the germline ends. The CDR3 sequence is 17 residues long. The CDR3 nucleotides read TGTGCCAGCAGCTTAAACCCAGGCATCATCCCTAATTCACCCCTCCACTTT. Translation: CASSLNPGIIPNSPLHF.

The gene calls are TRBV11-2 and TRBJ2-3, with TRBD1 matching 7 bases. Trimming took 5 bases from V and 0 from J; bases not matched to a gene: 5. The CDR3 loop spans 15 amino acids. The germline gives CDR1 SGHAT, CDR2 FQNNGV. The CDR3 loop reads CASSPQGQSTDTQYF. CDR3 coding DNA: TGTGCCAGCAGCCCCCAGGGACAGAGCACAGATACGCAGTATTTT.

The chain links TRBV4-3 to TRBJ1-4; D gene ambiguous. Trimming stripped 3 bases from V and 0 bases from J, with 11 bases between. Germline-derived CDR1 and CDR2 are LGHNA and YSLEER. CDR3 length: 16 residues. The CDR3 reads CASSQGGGPTNEKLFF. Here the CDR3 DNA reads TGCGCCAGCAGCCAGGGAGGAGGGCCAACTAATGAAAAACTGTTTTTT.

The chain is built from TRBV9 and TRBJ2-3, with 7 bases aligning to TRBD2. In germline, CDR1 is SGDLS, CDR2 YYNGEE. J was trimmed by 4 bases and V by 0 bases; bases with no gene match: 2. The CDR3 length is 14 residues. This chain's CDR3 is CASSVAGGSDTQYF. DNA for the CDR3: TGTGCCAGCAGCGTAGCGGGGGGATCAGATACGCAGTATTTT.

This clone came up once. The rearrangement links TRBV7-2 to TRBJ2-7; D remains unclear. Trimming pared 5 bases from V and 5 bases from J, leaving 13 bases between. There are 13 residues in the CDR3. Germline V gives CDR1 SGHTA, CDR2 FQGNSA. For the CDR3, the DNA is TGTGCCAGCAGCCCCCTCGGTTTCGACGAGCAGTACTTC. It is translated as CASSPLGFDEQYF.

The chain has TRBV6-4 and TRBJ1-6; 7 bases fit TRBD1. The CDR3 is 15 residues long. Trimming removed 8 bases from V and 8 bases from J; junction bases left unmatched: 12. Germline V gives CDR1 MRHNA, CDR2 SNTAGT. The CDR3, as DNA: TGTGCCAGCTCTCCCCGGGGCCAGGGGGATTCACCCCTCCACTTT. Translation: CASSPRGQGDSPLHF.

This chain uses TRBV28 with TRBJ1-4; no firm D call. Trimming stripped 5 bases from V and 8 bases from J, with 6 bases between. This CDR3 region has 11 residues. Germline V gene lookup returns CDR1 MDHEN and CDR2 SYDVKM. Here the CDR3 DNA reads TGTGCCAGCAGTCCGGGAGAAAAACTGTTTTTT. As protein: CASSPGEKLFF. The whole variable domain, remainder taken from reference TRBV28 and TRBJ1-4, is DVKVTQSSRYLVKRTGEKVFLECVQDMDHENMFWYRQDPGLGLRLIYFSYDVKMKEKGDIPEGYSVSREKKERFSLILESASTNQTSMYLCASSPGEKLFFGSGTQLSVL.

This clone was picked up a small number of times. J is TRBJ2-3 and V is TRBV4-2; no clear D. The CDR3 is made up of 15 amino acids. The germline CDR1 and CDR2 sequences are LGHNA and YNFKEQ. The ends were cut back, 0 bases at V and 2 bases at J, with 9 bases in the middle. The CDR3 DNA is TGTGCCAGCAGCCAAGATAGAGTTAACACAGATACGCAGTATTTT. As protein: CASSQDRVNTDTQYF.

The chain employs TRBV18 and TRBJ2-3; 11 bases map to TRBD2. V lost 2 bases, J lost 12 bases, and 13 bases stayed unmatched. The CDR3 runs 16 residues. From germline, CDR1 is KGHSH and CDR2 LQKENI. CDR3 loop: CASSPKGLADRTSQYF. The CDR3 bases are TGTGCCAGCTCACCAAAGGGACTAGCGGATCGAACGAGCCAGTATTTT.

The V gene is TRBV29-1, the J gene TRBJ2-3, with no clear D. The CDR3 contains 12 residues. V was clipped by 1 base and J by 2 bases, with 4 bases between them. CDR1 and CDR2 from the germline V gene are SQVTM and ANQGSEA. The CDR3 loop is CSVEGATDTQYF. CDR3 coding DNA: TGCAGCGTTGAAGGAGCCACAGATACGCAGTATTTT.